Below, one T cell receptor (beta chain) is given with its context. Original analysis: Reference gene primers were amplified, and this amplification served to estimate nucleated cell counts. Sequenced by immunoSEQ multiplex PCR; TCRdb stores in-frame clones only, minus some. V, J and clone size were drawn from that table, and D and trimming were deduced from the DNA. Of approximately 260,000 clones listed, nearly 90% are singletons. The germline gives CDR1 LNHDA, CDR2 SQIVND (reference sequence). The CDR3 runs 15 residues. The V and J ends lost 2 bases and 6 bases respectively, with 16 bases between them. The data were taken from a study of blood T cell repertoires in COVID-19. About the study: Collection of acute and convalescent COVID-19 samples took place in the United States, Italy and Spain. T cells, B-cell-depleted T cells, or PBMCs supplied cDNA or gDNA.

Sequenced: peripheral blood. The TCR sequence derives from a woman aged 40 to 49 who had recovered from COVID-19. This chain uses TRBV19 with TRBJ1-2; D unclear. The CDR3 region is CASSIYSTNGDGYTF. In DNA, the CDR3 is TGTGCCAGTAGTATATATTCGACGAACGGGGATGGCTACACCTTC.